The source of this T cell receptor beta chain is a study of T cell changes during pregnancy in multiple sclerosis. This table comes from immunoSEQ multiplex PCR, and its TCRdb copy is limited to in-frame clones, with some not included. Altogether tens of thousands of clones are present, approximately 90% being singletons, with the ten largest covering approximately 1.5%. V was trimmed by 5 bases and J by 12 bases, leaving 17 bases between them. The germline gives CDR1 GTSNPN, CDR2 SVGIG (reference sequence). The CDR3 totals 11 residues. The sample here was peripheral blood, taken in the third trimester of pregnancy. The chain is built from TRBV30 and TRBJ2-7; D is possibly TRBD1 (6 bases). This TCR was sampled from a female donor with multiple sclerosis, enrolled in a pregnancy study. The CDR3 sequence is CAWQWTAGWYF. CDR3 coding DNA: TGTGCCTGGCAGTGGACAGCCGGATGGTACTTC.